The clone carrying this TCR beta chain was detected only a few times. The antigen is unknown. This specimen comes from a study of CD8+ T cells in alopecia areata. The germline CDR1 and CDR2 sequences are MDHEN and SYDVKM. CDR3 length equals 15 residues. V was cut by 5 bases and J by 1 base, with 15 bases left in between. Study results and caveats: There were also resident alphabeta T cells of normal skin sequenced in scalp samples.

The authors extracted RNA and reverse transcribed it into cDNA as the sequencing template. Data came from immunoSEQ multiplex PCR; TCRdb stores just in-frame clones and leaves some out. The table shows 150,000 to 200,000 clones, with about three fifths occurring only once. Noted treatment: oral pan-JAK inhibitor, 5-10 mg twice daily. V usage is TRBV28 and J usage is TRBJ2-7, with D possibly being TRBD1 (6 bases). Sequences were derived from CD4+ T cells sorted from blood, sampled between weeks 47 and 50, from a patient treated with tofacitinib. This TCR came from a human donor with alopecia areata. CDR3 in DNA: TGTGCCAGCAGTCCAGGGACACAAACTTCCTACGAGCAGTACTTC. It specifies CASSPGTQTSYEQYF.